Listed below are T cell receptor beta chains from one sample, sequenced in a study of blood T cells in healthy people across ages. MiXCR, run by TCRdb on the 5' RACE reads, gives a single entry per CDR3 protein. The table lists nearly 800,000 distinct CDR3 sequences, around 50% of them singletons, with roughly 24% in the top ten. The sequenced material came from blood. Receptors were obtained from a man aged 40-49 years in good health. Both conserved end residues are part of each CDR3. The order of the fields is J gene, CDR3 length, clone size, V gene, D gene, CDR3 protein, CDR3 DNA. The D gene is left open where the match is weak. The listing skips clone size in some rows; elsewhere it reads once, few, many or a size class.

TRBJ1-2 | 14 | NA | TRBV20-1 | TRBD1 | CSAPEDRGGYGYTF | TGCAGTGCTCCAGAGGACAGGGGAGGCTATGGCTACACCTTC
TRBJ1-6 | 15 | NA | TRBV4-1 | NA | CASSQESIDDSPLHF | TGCGCCAGCAGCCAAGAATCCATTGATGATTCACCCCTCCACTTT
TRBJ2-5 | 16 | many | TRBV9 | NA | CASSVDPIEAEETQYF | TGTGCCAGCAGCGTAGATCCAATCGAGGCCGAGGAGACCCAGTACTTC
TRBJ1-4 | 18 | few | TRBV20-1 | NA | CSAPQGPLSSATNEKLFF | TGCAGTGCTCCTCAGGGCCCCCTTTCCTCTGCAACTAATGAAAAACTGTTTTTT
TRBJ2-3 | 11 | NA | TRBV2 | NA | CASTSGSTQYF | TGTGCCAGCACTTCGGGCAGTACGCAGTATTTT
TRBJ2-2 | 15 | NA | TRBV5-1 | NA | CASSLDRVMSGELFF | TGCGCCAGCAGCTTGGACAGGGTAATGTCCGGGGAGCTGTTTTTT
TRBJ2-7 | 15 | NA | TRBV10-3 | NA | CAISDGTTRGYEQYF | TGTGCCATCAGTGATGGGACCACCAGAGGATACGAGCAGTACTTC
TRBJ2-3 | 12 | NA | TRBV24-1 | TRBD1 | CATAGTEDTQYF | TGTGCCACCGCCGGGACAGAGGATACGCAGTATTTT
TRBJ1-2 | 16 | NA | TRBV5-1 | NA | CASSSRGGPEVDRYTF | TGCGCCAGCAGCTCCCGGGGAGGACCGGAGGTAGATCGCTACACCTTC
TRBJ2-7 | 17 | NA | TRBV5-1 | TRBD1 | CASSSGQGASPSYEQYF | TGCGCCAGCAGCTCTGGACAGGGGGCGTCCCCCTCCTACGAGCAGTACTTC
TRBJ2-3 | 13 | few | TRBV20-1 | NA | CSARLSPPDTQYF | TGCAGTGCTAGGCTCTCTCCCCCAGATACGCAGTATTTT
TRBJ1-5 | 15 | NA | TRBV7-6 | NA | CASSPGRDRNQPQHF | TGTGCCAGTTCCCCGGGACGCGATCGCAATCAGCCCCAGCATTTT
TRBJ2-3 | 13 | NA | TRBV12-5 | NA | CASGLDGSGTQYF | TGTGCTAGTGGTTTGGACGGGAGTGGTACGCAGTATTTT
TRBJ2-4 | 14 | few | TRBV7-9 | NA | CASSTDPNVGSQYF | TGTGCCAGCAGCACTGACCCGAACGTGGGGAGCCAGTACTTC
TRBJ2-1 | 14 | NA | TRBV10-3 | NA | CAINQEGVTFGQFF | TGTGCCATCAACCAGGAAGGGGTCACGTTTGGGCAGTTCTTC
TRBJ2-3 | 12 | NA | TRBV29-1 | NA | CSVPGVSDTQYF | TGCAGCGTTCCGGGAGTTTCAGATACGCAGTATTTT
TRBJ1-4 | 13 | NA | TRBV15 | NA | CATSRVGDEKLFF | TGTGCCACCAGCAGAGTAGGAGATGAAAAACTGTTTTTT
TRBJ2-4 | 12 | NA | TRBV28 | TRBD1 | CASSSWDRQQYF | TGTGCCAGCAGTTCCTGGGACAGGCAGCAGTACTTC
TRBJ1-1 | 15 | NA | TRBV6-5 | NA | CASSPQGGLNTEAFF | TGTGCCAGCAGTCCACAGGGAGGGCTGAACACTGAAGCTTTCTTT
TRBJ2-5 | 15 | NA | TRBV23-1 | TRBD2 | CASSPQLGGQETQYF | TGCGCCAGCAGTCCACAATTGGGGGGGCAAGAGACCCAGTACTTC
TRBJ2-5 | 11 | NA | TRBV7-9 | NA | CASSREGTQYF | TGTGCCAGCAGCCGTGAGGGGACCCAGTACTTC
TRBJ2-1 | 15 | NA | TRBV4-3 | NA | CASSQEGDIYNEQFF | TGCGCCAGCAGCCAAGAAGGGGACATCTACAATGAGCAGTTCTTC
TRBJ2-7 | 12 | NA | TRBV28 | NA | CASSRPPDEQYF | TGTGCCAGCAGTCGCCCCCCGGACGAGCAGTACTTC
TRBJ2-5 | 13 | NA | TRBV6-5 | TRBD1 | CASRITGVETQYF | TGTGCCAGCAGGATAACAGGGGTTGAGACCCAGTACTTC
TRBJ2-7 | 15 | NA | TRBV20-1 | TRBD2 | CSARSSAGVGYEQYF | TGCAGTGCTAGATCCTCAGCGGGAGTCGGCTACGAGCAGTACTTC
TRBJ2-1 | 16 | NA | TRBV6-6 | TRBD2 | CASSSRTSGVPGGQFF | TGTGCCAGCAGTTCCCGGACTAGCGGGGTCCCCGGCGGGCAGTTCTTC
TRBJ1-2 | 15 | NA | TRBV7-2 | NA | CASSLEDLRGNGYTF | TGTGCCAGCAGCTTAGAGGACTTAAGGGGGAATGGCTACACCTTC
TRBJ1-1 | 14 | once | TRBV9 | NA | CASSSRDMNTEAFF | TGTGCCAGCAGCTCCCGGGACATGAACACTGAAGCTTTCTTT
TRBJ2-3 | 15 | few | TRBV7-2 | TRBD2 | CASSSSGSAPDTQYF | TGTGCCAGCAGCTCAAGCGGGAGTGCCCCAGATACGCAGTATTTT
TRBJ1-2 | 14 | few | TRBV29-1 | TRBD1 | CSVEGGQTGLGYTF | TGCAGCGTTGAAGGGGGTCAGACAGGGCTTGGCTACACCTTC
TRBJ1-2 | 14 | NA | TRBV4-2 | NA | CASSQEAGVGGYTF | TGTGCCAGCAGCCAGGAGGCAGGGGTGGGCGGCTACACCTTC
TRBJ2-3 | 13 | NA | TRBV2 | NA | CASSDAATDTQYF | TGTGCCAGCAGTGACGCGGCGACAGATACGCAGTATTTT
TRBJ2-5 | 16 | NA | TRBV4-1 | NA | CASSQDVERSQETQYF | TGCGCCAGCAGCCAAGATGTCGAACGCAGCCAAGAGACCCAGTACTTC
TRBJ2-7 | 16 | many | TRBV4-2 | NA | CASSQDAGSGALEQYF | TGTGCCAGCAGCCAAGATGCGGGGTCGGGGGCACTCGAGCAGTACTTC
TRBJ1-2 | 14 | few | TRBV29-1 | NA | CSVEGGFKGGGYTF | TGCAGCGTTGAAGGGGGATTTAAGGGTGGTGGCTACACCTTC
TRBJ1-2 | 14 | NA | TRBV7-9 | NA | CASSPRALNYGYTF | TGTGCCAGCAGCCCCCGCGCCCTTAACTATGGCTACACCTTC
TRBJ2-1 | 17 | few | TRBV27 | TRBD2 | CASSPLGVAGGDNEQFF | TGTGCCAGCAGTCCGCTCGGGGTAGCGGGAGGCGACAATGAGCAGTTCTTC
TRBJ2-7 | 17 | NA | TRBV7-2 | TRBD2 | CASSGGGITRPSYEQYF | TGTGCCAGCAGCGGGGGAGGGATAACTAGGCCGTCCTACGAGCAGTACTTC
TRBJ2-7 | 15 | NA | TRBV5-1 | TRBD2 | CASSFEGTSFYEQYF | TGCGCCAGCAGCTTCGAGGGGACTAGTTTTTACGAGCAGTACTTC
TRBJ2-1 | 14 | NA | TRBV20-1 | NA | CSARRTVHYNEQFF | TGCAGTGCTCGAAGGACGGTCCACTACAATGAGCAGTTCTTC
TRBJ2-1 | 15 | NA | TRBV5-1 | TRBD2 | CASSLGGSQAYEQFF | TGCGCCAGCAGCTTAGGCGGGAGTCAGGCGTATGAGCAGTTCTTC
TRBJ1-2 | 16 | few | TRBV10-3 | NA | CAISESNPQAGYGYTF | TGTGCCATCAGTGAGTCAAACCCACAAGCGGGCTATGGCTACACCTTC
TRBJ1-1 | 15 | few | TRBV27 | NA | CASRPFRVTSTEAFF | TGTGCCAGCAGGCCCTTCAGGGTTACATCCACTGAAGCTTTCTTT
TRBJ2-1 | 14 | NA | TRBV20-1 | TRBD2 | CSAHRLAGEGEQFF | TGCAGTGCCCATAGACTAGCGGGAGAGGGTGAGCAGTTCTTC
TRBJ2-6 | 14 | NA | TRBV4-1 | NA | CASSPKNGANVLTF | TGCGCCAGCAGCCCTAAAAATGGGGCCAACGTCCTGACTTTC
TRBJ2-7 | 15 | NA | TRBV5-1 | TRBD1 | CASSQQGAGSYGQYF | TGCGCCAGCAGCCAACAGGGGGCGGGCTCCTACGGGCAGTACTTC
TRBJ1-2 | 14 | NA | TRBV20-1 | NA | CSARVSDRNYGYTF | TGCAGTGCTAGAGTTAGTGACCGGAACTATGGCTACACCTTC
TRBJ2-5 | 16 | few | TRBV3-1 | NA | CASSLELGGAQETQYF | TGTGCCAGCAGTCTCGAGTTAGGGGGGGCACAAGAGACCCAGTACTTC
TRBJ1-2 | 13 | NA | TRBV18 | NA | CASSPRDLYGYTF | TGTGCCAGCTCACCTCGCGACCTCTATGGCTACACCTTC
TRBJ2-1 | 22 | NA | TRBV29-1 | NA | CSVEAVSMGHLPPSDPNNEQFF | TGCAGCGTTGAAGCCGTCTCCATGGGACACCTTCCCCCATCAGACCCAAACAATGAGCAGTTCTTC
TRBJ1-1 | 13 | few | TRBV6-1 | NA | CASSDTGNTEAFF | TGTGCCAGCAGTGACACAGGGAACACTGAAGCTTTCTTT
TRBJ2-1 | 16 | NA | TRBV20-1 | TRBD2 | CSAGSGGAWSYNERFF | TGCAGTGCTGGTAGCGGGGGGGCATGGTCCTACAATGAGCGGTTCTTC